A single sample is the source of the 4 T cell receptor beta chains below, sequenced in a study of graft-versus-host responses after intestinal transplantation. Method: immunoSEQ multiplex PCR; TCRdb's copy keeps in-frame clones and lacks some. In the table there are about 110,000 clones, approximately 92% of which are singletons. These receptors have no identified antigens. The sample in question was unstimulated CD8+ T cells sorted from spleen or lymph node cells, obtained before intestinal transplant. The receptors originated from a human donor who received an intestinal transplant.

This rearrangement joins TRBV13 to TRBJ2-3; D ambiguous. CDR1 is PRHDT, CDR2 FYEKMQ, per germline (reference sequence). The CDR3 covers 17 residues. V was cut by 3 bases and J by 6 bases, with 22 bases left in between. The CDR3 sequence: CASSFFRVPPREDTQYF. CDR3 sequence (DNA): TGTGCCAGCAGCTTTTTCCGGGTCCCGCCACGAGAGGATACGCAGTATTTT. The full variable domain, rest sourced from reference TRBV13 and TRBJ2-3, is AAGVIQSPRHLIKEKRETATLKCYPIPRHDTVYWYQQGPGQDPQFLISFYEKMQSDKGSIPDRFSAQQFSDYHSELNMSSLELGDSALYFCASSFFRVPPREDTQYFGPGTRLTVL.

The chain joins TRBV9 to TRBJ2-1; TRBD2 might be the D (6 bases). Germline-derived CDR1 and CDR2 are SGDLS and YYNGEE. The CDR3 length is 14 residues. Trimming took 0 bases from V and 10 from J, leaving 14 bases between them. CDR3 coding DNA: TGTGCCAGCAGCGTAGACCCGCAGCGGGTGGAGCAGTTCTTC. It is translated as CASSVDPQRVEQFF.

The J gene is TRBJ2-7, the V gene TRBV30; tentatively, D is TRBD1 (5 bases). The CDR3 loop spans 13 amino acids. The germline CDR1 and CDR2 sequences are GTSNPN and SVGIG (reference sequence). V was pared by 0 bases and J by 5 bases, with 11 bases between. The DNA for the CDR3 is TGTGCCTGGAGTGTGTCAGGGATTGACGAGCAGTACTTC. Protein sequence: CAWSVSGIDEQYF.

As DNA, the CDR3 is TGTGCCAGCAGCTGGGACAGCTCCTACGAGCAGTACTTC. It codes for CASSWDSSYEQYF. V and J are TRBV7-3 and TRBJ2-7, with 7 bases lining up with TRBD1. CDR1 is SGHTA and CDR2 is FQGTGA in the germline V gene. Trimming cost V 4 bases and J 0 bases; bases outside gene matches: 0. The CDR3 length is 13 residues.